This T cell receptor beta chain comes out of a study of T cell clonality in common variable immunodeficiency (dated by TCRdb to between 2015 and 2016). Study-wide findings and limitations: It was noted by the authors that sequencing of the repertoires of T cell subpopulations would be needed to clarify the cause of the increased clonality in CVID. Healthy controls shared more TCRbeta clones with each other than CVID subjects shared among themselves (p < 0.0001). CVID TCRbeta sequences were reported to have fewer deletions and N-nucleotide insertions and to lack highly modified clones with 13 or more V deletions. Even though DNA input was equal, the average per sample came to 65,000 to 85,000 unique sequences for controls compared with about 31,547 for CVID samples. Patient heterogeneity within the CVID cohort put limits on correlating repertoire features with clinical complications. Increased TCRbeta clonality was found in CVID subjects compared with healthy controls (t-test p = 0.018), with the increase being most characteristic of about a third of subjects.

For sequencing, equivalent amounts of genomic DNA were input from CVID and control samples. For every sample, a 60 bp segment covering the rearranged TCRbeta CDR3 region was amplified and then sequenced. TCRbeta amplification used the immunoSEQ assay, a bias-corrected multiplex PCR with high-throughput sequencing. The published analysis was carried out like this. Every unique nucleotide sequence was considered a clone and was annotated with V, D and J genes, copy number and frequency. Sequences were labeled productive if in frame, and non-productive if out of frame or containing stop codons. Clonality was calculated from Shannon's entropy as previously described. Mean CDR3 Kyte-Doolittle hydropathy was derived from the predicted amino acid sequences of productive clones. Using the R hclust function, scaled V gene usage was clustered hierarchically with Manhattan distance and complete linkage. To assess clone sharing by CDR3 amino acid sequence, 12 repertoires per group were resampled over 100 rounds. The repertoires were searched for about 70 published EBV-specific TCRbeta sequences and some 230 published CMV-specific TCRbeta sequences. Two CVID samples yielding fewer than 10,000 sequences were excluded from analysis, leaving 42 CVID repertoires. TCRdb obtained this table from immuneACCESS and retained in-frame rearrangements with V and J assigned. These tables miss some clones; where compared with another copy, unresolved V genes account for less than half of the shortfall, and the remainder is unexplained. From that table come the V and J calls and clone size; the DNA was used to work out D and trimming. For this sample, 40,000 to 50,000 clones are listed, none of them singletons. The top ten clonotypes cover roughly a tenth of the sample.

Most of the CVID patients and most of the healthy controls were of Caucasian heritage. Heparinized peripheral whole blood samples of roughly 5 to 8.5 ml were collected from each donor. Genomic DNA from adults with common variable immune deficiency (CVID) and from healthy adult controls was used for sequencing of TCRbeta CDR3 repertoires. The control group comprised approximately 22 healthy adult volunteers, approximately twelve female and 10 male, aged roughly 23 to 70 years with a mean age of around 37. Diluted blood was density-centrifuged over Hypaque 1077 or Ficoll-Paque to isolate peripheral blood mononuclear cells. Genomic DNA was obtained from unsorted mononuclear cells using either Qiagen column purification or a centrifugation-based method. This clone was picked up many times. The clone's antigen remains unknown. The read terminates 3 residues before the CDR3 end, so the remaining end is supplied by the germline J gene.

V and J are trimmed by 7 bases and 9 bases, and the gene matches miss 8 bases of the junction. From the cysteine up to the phenylalanine, the CDR3 has a length of 13 residues. The CDR3 was read in part: 30 bases, with the frame set at base 1. CDR1 and CDR2, looked up from the germline V gene (reference sequence), are DFQATT and SNEGSKA. The chain joins TRBV20-1 to TRBJ2-1, with TRBD2 matching 11 junction bases. This receptor was obtained from a person between 18 and 75 years old in good health. The sequencing sample was made of peripheral blood mononuclear cells. For the CDR3, the sequence is CSGIAGGRIEQFF. CDR3 DNA (partial): TGCAGTGGGATAGCGGGGGGGCGGATTGAG.